The source of this T cell receptor (beta chain) is a study of blood T cell repertoires in COVID-19. Overall study: Material from acute and convalescent COVID-19 was sourced from the United States, Italy and Spain.

V was clipped by 1 base and J by 1 base, with 7 bases between them. Germline V gene sequence: CDR1 LGHNA, CDR2 YSLEER. The CDR3 has 15 residues. Seattle-derived patients entered the study during active infection and were followed longitudinally. Original processing notes: From reference gene primer amplification, estimates of nucleated cell counts were derived. Data came from immunoSEQ multiplex PCR; TCRdb stores just in-frame clones and leaves some out. V, J and clone size derive from that table, while D and trimming were established from the DNA sequence. Seen here are 400,000 to 450,000 clones, around nine tenths observed once, and the top ten hold roughly 1.4%.

The sequence was obtained from a middle-aged woman with COVID-19, enrolled during active disease. The chain couples TRBV4-3 to TRBJ2-2; no clear D gene. The sample consisted of peripheral blood. In nucleotides, the CDR3 is TGCGCCAGCAGCCAAGGTGAACTGAACACCGGGGAGCTGTTTTTT. Protein sequence: CASSQGELNTGELFF.